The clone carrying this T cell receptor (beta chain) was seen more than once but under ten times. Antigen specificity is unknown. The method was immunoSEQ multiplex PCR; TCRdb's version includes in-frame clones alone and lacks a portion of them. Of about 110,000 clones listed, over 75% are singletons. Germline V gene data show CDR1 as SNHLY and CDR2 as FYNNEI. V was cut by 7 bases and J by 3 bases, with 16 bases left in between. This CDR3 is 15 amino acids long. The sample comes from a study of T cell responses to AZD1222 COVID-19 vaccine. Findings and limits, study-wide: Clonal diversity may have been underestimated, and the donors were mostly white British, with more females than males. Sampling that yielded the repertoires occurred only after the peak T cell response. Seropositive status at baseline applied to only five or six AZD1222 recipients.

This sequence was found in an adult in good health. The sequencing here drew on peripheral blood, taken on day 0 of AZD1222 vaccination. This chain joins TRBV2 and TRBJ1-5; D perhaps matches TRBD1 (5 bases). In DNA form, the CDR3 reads TGTGCCAGCACGATGGGGCAGGGCTACAATCAGCCCCAGCATTTT. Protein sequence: CASTMGQGYNQPQHF.